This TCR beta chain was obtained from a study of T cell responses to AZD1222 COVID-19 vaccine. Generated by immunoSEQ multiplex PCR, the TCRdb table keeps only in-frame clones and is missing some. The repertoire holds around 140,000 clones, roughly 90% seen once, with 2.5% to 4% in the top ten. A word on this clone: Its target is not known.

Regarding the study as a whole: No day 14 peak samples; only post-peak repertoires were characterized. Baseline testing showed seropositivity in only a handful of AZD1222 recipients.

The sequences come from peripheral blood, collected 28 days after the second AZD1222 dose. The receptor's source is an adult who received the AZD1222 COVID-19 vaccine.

Here the CDR3 reads CATAKRDSGNTIYF. Written as DNA, the CDR3 is TGTGCTACGGCCAAGAGGGACTCTGGAAACACCATATATTTT. The chain carries TRBV10-3 and TRBJ1-3; D is unclear. This CDR3 is 14 amino acids long. Germline assignment: CDR1 ENHRY and CDR2 SYGVKD.